The 3 T cell receptor beta chains reported below all come from one sample, sequenced in a study of T cell changes during pregnancy in multiple sclerosis (dated by TCRdb to the late 2010s). Receptor libraries were prepared by the immunoSEQ multiplex PCR assay. The immuneACCESS repertoire file appears here via TCRdb, limited to in-frame rearrangements. These files lack a portion of the clones; in checked studies, under half of the deficit traces to unresolved V genes, and the cause of the others is not known. The sample table shows about 52,000 clones, and 80% to 95% are seen once. Under 0.95% of the sample lies in the top ten. The sequences come from CD4+ T cells from peripheral blood mononuclear cells, collected in the third trimester of pregnancy. All receptors come from a female donor with multiple sclerosis, enrolled in a pregnancy study.

The CDR3 DNA is TGTGCCAGCAGCAGGGGGGCCTTTAACTATGGCTACACCTTC. Translating gives CASSRGAFNYGYTF. The chain uses TRBV27 and TRBJ1-2, with 7 bases aligning to TRBD1. After removal of 6 bases from V and 1 base from J, the junction contained 5 bases not matched to a gene. This CDR3 region has 14 residues. Germline V lookup: CDR1 MNHEY, CDR2 SMNVEV (reference sequence).

The V call is TRBV11-2, the J call TRBJ2-3, with 10 nucleotides matching TRBD1. CDR1 is SGHAT, CDR2 FQNNGV, per germline. The CDR3 contains 15 residues. V shed 1 base, J shed 3 bases, and the junction held 1 base outside the gene matches. The CDR3 loop is CASSLGTGGTDTQYF. CDR3 in DNA: TGTGCCAGCAGCTTAGGGACAGGGGGAACAGATACGCAGTATTTT.

The V call is TRBV18, the J call TRBJ2-1, with 7 bases aligning to TRBD2. Looked up from germline, CDR1 is KGHSH and CDR2 is LQKENI. The ends lost 6 bases at V and 1 base at J; junction bases unmatched: 3. The length of the CDR3 is 14 residues. Here the CDR3 reads CASSRGVSYNEQFF. The DNA for the CDR3 is TGTGCCAGCTCCCGGGGGGTTTCCTACAATGAGCAGTTCTTC.